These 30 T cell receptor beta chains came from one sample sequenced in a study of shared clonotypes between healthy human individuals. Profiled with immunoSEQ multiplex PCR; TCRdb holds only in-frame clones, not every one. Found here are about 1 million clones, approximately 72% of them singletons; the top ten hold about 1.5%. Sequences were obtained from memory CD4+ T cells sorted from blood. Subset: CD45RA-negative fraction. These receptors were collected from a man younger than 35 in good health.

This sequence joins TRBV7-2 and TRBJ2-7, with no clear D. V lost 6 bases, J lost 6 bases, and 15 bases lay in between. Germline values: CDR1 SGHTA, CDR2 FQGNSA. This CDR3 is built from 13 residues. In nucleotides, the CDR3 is TGTGCCAGCAGTTCAGGATTCGGGTTCGAGCAGTACTTC. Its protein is CASSSGFGFEQYF. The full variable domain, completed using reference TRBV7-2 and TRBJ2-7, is GAGVSQSPSNKVTEKGKDVELRCDPISGHTALYWYRQSLGQGLEFLIYFQGNSAPDKSGLPSDRFSAERTGGSVSTLTIQRTQQEDSAVYLCASSSGFGFEQYFGPGTRLTVT.

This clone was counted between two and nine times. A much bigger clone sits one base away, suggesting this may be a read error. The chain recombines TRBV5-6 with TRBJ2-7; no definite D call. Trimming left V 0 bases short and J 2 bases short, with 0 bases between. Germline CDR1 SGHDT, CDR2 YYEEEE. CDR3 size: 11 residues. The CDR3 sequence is CASSLAYEQYF. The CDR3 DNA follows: TGTGCCAGCAGCTTGGCCTACGAGCAGTACTTC. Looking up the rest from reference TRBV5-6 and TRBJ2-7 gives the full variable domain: DAGVTQSPTHLIKTRGQQVTLRCSPKSGHDTVSWYQQALGQGPQFIFQYYEEEERQRGNFPDRFSGHQFPNYSSELNVNALLLGDSALYLCASSLAYEQYFGPGTRLTVT.

DNA of the CDR3: TGCAGCGTTGAAGACCCGGGACAGGGGGGCTCCTACGAGCAGTACTTC. Translating it yields CSVEDPGQGGSYEQYF. The chain carries TRBV29-1 and TRBJ2-7, with 11 bases matching TRBD1. Unmatched junction bases numbered 4, after V lost 0 bases and J lost 0 bases. Germline CDR1 is SQVTM and CDR2 is ANQGSEA. This CDR3 region has 16 residues.

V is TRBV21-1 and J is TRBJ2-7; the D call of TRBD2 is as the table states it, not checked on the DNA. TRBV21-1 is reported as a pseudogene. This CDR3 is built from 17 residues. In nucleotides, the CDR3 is TGTGCCAGCAGCCTTCATCCTGGACCGAAGCGGGGTCTCGAGCAGTACTTC. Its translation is CASSLHPGPKRGLEQYF.

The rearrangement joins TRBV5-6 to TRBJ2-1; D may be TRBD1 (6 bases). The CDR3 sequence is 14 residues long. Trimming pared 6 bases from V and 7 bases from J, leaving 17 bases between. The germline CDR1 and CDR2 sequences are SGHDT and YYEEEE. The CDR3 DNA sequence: TGTGCCAGCAAGGGGGTCGGACTTTTAAATGAGCAGTTCTTC. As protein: CASKGVGLLNEQFF.

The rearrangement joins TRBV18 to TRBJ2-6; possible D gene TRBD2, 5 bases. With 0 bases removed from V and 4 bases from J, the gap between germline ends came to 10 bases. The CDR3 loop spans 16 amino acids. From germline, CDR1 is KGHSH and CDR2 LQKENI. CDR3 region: CASSPPPGIGANVLTF. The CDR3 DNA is TGTGCCAGCTCACCACCCCCGGGGATAGGGGCCAACGTCCTGACTTTC.

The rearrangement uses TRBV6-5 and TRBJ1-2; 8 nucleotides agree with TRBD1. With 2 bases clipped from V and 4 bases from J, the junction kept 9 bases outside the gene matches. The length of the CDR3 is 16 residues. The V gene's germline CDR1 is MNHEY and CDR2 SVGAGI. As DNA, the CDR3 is TGTGCCAGCAGTTACGCCGGGACAGGACCCTCCTATGGCTACACCTTC. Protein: CASSYAGTGPSYGYTF.

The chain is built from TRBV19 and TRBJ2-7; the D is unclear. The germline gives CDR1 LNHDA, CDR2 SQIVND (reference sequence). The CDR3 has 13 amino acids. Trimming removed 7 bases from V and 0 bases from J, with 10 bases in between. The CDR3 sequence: CASKNRNSYEQYF. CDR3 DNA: TGTGCCAGTAAGAACAGAAACTCCTACGAGCAGTACTTC.

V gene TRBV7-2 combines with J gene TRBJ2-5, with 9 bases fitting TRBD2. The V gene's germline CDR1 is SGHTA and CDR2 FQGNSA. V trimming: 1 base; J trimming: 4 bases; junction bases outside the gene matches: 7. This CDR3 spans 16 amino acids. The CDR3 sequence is CASSLVGGRAPETQYF. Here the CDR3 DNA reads TGTGCCAGCAGCTTAGTAGGCGGGAGGGCCCCAGAGACCCAGTACTTC.

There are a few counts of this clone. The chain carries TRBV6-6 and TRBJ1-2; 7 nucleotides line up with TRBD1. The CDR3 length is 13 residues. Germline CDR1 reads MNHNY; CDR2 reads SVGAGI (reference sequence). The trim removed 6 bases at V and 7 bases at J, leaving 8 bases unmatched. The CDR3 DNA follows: TGTGCCAGCAGCCCCGACAGGGTGGGTGGCTACACCTTC. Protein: CASSPDRVGGYTF.

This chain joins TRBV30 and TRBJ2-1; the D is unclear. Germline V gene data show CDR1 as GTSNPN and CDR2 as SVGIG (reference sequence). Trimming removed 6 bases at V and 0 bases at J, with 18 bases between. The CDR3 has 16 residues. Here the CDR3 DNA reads TGTGCCTGCCGTCTGGCCTCCCGGCCCTCCTACAATGAGCAGTTCTTC. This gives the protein CACRLASRPSYNEQFF.

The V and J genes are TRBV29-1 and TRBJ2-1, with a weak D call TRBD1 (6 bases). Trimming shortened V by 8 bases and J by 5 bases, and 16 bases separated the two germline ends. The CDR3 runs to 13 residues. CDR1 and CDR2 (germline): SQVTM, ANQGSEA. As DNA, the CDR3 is TGCAGCACGACCGGGGACAAACACAATGAGCAGTTCTTC. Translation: CSTTGDKHNEQFF.

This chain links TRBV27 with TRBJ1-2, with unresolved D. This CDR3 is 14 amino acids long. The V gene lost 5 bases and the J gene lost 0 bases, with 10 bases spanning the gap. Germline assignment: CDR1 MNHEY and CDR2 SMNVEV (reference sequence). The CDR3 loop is CASSPLTTNYGYTF. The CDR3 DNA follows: TGTGCCAGCAGTCCACTGACTACTAACTATGGCTACACCTTC.

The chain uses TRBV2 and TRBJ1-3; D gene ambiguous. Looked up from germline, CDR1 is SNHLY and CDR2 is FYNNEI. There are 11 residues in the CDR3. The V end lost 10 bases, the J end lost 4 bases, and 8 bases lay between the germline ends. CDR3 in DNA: TGTGCCACCGTGTCCGGAAACACCATATATTTT. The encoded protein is CATVSGNTIYF. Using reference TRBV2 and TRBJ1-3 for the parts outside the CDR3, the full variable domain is EPEVTQTPSHQVTQMGQEVILRCVPISNHLYFYWYRQILGQKVEFLVSFYNNEISEKSEIFDDQFSVERPDGSNFTLKIRSTKLEDSAMYFCATVSGNTIYFGEGSWLTVV.

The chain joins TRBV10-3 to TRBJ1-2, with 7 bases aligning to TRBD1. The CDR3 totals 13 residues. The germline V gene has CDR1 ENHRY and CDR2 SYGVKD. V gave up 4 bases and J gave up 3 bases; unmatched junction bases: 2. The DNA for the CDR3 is TGTGCCATCAGTGTAGGGACAGACTATGGCTACACCTTC. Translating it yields CAISVGTDYGYTF.

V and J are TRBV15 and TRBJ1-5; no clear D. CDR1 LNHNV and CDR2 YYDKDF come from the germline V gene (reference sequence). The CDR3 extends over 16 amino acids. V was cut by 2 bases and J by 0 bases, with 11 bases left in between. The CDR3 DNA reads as TGTGCCACCAGCAGAAAGGGTCTGTATAGCAATCAGCCCCAGCATTTT. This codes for CATSRKGLYSNQPQHF.

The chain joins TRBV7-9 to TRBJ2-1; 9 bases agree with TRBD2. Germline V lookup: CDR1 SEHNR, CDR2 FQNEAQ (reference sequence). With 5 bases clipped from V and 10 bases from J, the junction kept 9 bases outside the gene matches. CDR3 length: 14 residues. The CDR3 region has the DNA TGTGCCAGCAGCAGGAGCGGAGCGGGAGGCGAGCAGTTCTTC. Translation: CASSRSGAGGEQFF.

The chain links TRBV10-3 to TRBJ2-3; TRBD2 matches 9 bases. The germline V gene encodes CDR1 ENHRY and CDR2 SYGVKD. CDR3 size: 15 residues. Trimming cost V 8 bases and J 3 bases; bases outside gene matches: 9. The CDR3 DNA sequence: TGTGCCATCCGGGGGGGGCTAGCGGGAACAGATACGCAGTATTTT. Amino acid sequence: CAIRGGLAGTDTQYF.

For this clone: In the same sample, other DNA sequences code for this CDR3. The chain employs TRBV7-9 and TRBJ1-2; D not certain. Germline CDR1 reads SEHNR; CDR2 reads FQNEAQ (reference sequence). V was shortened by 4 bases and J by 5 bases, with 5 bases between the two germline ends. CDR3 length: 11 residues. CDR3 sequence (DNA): TGTGCCAGCAGCTCAGGTTATGGCTACACCTTC. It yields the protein CASSSGYGYTF.

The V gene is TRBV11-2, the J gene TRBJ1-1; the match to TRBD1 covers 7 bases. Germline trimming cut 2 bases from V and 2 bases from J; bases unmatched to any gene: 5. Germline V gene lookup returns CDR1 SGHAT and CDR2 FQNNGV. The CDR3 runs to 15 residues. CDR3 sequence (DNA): TGTGCCAGCAGCTTAAGTGGGACAGCAAACACTGAAGCTTTCTTT. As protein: CASSLSGTANTEAFF.

CDR3 residues: CASSPTAFGQSGANVLTF. The CDR3 nucleotides read TGTGCCAGCAGCCCTACCGCCTTTGGACAGTCTGGGGCCAACGTCCTGACTTTC. The chain combines TRBV28 with TRBJ2-6; D is perhaps TRBD1 (6 bases). V lost 6 bases and J 1 base, leaving 19 bases between the germline ends. Germline V lookup: CDR1 MDHEN, CDR2 SYDVKM. This CDR3 is 18 amino acids long. Full variable domain (rest looked up from reference TRBV28 and TRBJ2-6): DVKVTQSSRYLVKRTGEKVFLECVQDMDHENMFWYRQDPGLGLRLIYFSYDVKMKEKGDIPEGYSVSREKKERFSLILESASTNQTSMYLCASSPTAFGQSGANVLTFGAGSRLTVL.

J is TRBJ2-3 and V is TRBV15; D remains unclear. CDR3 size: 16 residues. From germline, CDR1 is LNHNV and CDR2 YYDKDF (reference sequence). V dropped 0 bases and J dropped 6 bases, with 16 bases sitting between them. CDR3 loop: CATSRDSNSPADTQYF. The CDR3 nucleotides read TGTGCCACCAGCAGAGATAGTAACAGTCCCGCCGATACGCAGTATTTT.

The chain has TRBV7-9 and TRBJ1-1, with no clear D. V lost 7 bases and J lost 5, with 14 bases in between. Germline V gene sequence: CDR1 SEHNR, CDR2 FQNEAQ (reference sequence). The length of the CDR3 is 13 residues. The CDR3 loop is CASNLNKDTEAFF. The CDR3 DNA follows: TGTGCCAGCAACCTGAACAAGGATACTGAAGCTTTCTTT.

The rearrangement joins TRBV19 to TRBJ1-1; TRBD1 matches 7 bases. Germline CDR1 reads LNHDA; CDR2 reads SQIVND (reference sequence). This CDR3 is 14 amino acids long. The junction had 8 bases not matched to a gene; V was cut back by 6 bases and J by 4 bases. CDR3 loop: CASSTQGMGTEAFF. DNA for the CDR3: TGTGCCAGTAGCACACAGGGGATGGGCACTGAAGCTTTCTTT.

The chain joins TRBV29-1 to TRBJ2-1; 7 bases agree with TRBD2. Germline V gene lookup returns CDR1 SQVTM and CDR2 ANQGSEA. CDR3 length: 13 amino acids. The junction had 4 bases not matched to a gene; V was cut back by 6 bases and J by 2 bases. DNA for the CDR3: TGCAGCGTCCCTGGACTAGCCTACAATGAGCAGTTCTTC. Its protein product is CSVPGLAYNEQFF.

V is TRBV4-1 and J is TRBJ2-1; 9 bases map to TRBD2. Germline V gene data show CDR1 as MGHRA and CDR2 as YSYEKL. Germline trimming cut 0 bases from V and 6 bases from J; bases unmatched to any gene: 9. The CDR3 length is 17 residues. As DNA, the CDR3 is TGCGCCAGCAGCCAAGAAGTCGCTAGCGGGAAGTTCAATGAGCAGTTCTTC. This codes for CASSQEVASGKFNEQFF.

The CDR3 sequence: CASTDRGNYGYTF. CDR3 DNA sequence: TGTGCCAGCACAGATAGGGGTAACTATGGCTACACCTTC. This chain links TRBV6-1 with TRBJ1-2, with D maybe TRBD1 (5 bases). Germline CDR1 and CDR2: MNHNS and SASEGT. Trimming pared 7 bases from V and 1 base from J, leaving 10 bases between. The CDR3 has 13 residues.

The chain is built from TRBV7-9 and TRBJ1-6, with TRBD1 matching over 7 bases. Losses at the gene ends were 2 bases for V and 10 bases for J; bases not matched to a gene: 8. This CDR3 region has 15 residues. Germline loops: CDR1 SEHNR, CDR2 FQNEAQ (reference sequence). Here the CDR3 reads CASSLKGAGESPLHF. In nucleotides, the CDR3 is TGTGCCAGCAGCTTAAAGGGGGCAGGCGAGTCACCCCTCCACTTT. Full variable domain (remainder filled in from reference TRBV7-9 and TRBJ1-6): DTGVSQNPRHKITKRGQNVTFRCDPISEHNRLYWYRQTLGQGPEFLTYFQNEAQLEKSRLLSDRFSAERPKGSFSTLEIQRTEQGDSAMYLCASSLKGAGESPLHFGNGTRLTVT.

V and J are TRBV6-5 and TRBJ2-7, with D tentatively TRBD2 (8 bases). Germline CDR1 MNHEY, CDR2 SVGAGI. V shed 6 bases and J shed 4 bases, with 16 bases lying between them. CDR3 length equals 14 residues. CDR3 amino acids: CASRQGTSNYEQYF. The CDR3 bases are TGTGCCAGCAGACAGGGGACTAGTAATTACGAGCAGTACTTC.

The CDR3 region has the DNA TGTGCCAGCAGCTTACAACTAGCGGGCATTACAGGGAAAGATACGCAGTATTTT. Its translation: CASSLQLAGITGKDTQYF. V gene TRBV11-2 combines with J gene TRBJ2-3; 9 nucleotides agree with TRBD2. V lost 2 bases, J lost 5 bases, and 14 bases stayed unmatched. CDR3 length: 18 amino acids. CDR1 and CDR2 from the germline V gene are SGHAT and FQNNGV.